These T cell receptor beta chains were read from a single sample in a study of early T cells in non-severe SARS-CoV-2 infection. MiXCR, applied by TCRdb to the 5' RACE reads, yields one record per CDR3 protein. Found here are some 37,000 distinct CDR3 sequences, approximately 9.9% of them singletons; the top ten hold around 12%. Sequencing was performed on whole blood. Source of these receptors: an adult who was a healthcare worker with PCR-confirmed SARS-CoV-2 infection or an uninfected control (not recorded which). CDR3s include the opening cysteine and the closing phenylalanine or tryptophan. A D gene is named only where the DNA matches it firmly. Only part of the rows carry a size: once, few, many, or a class if the clone is expanded.

d_call j_call clone_size v_call cdr3_aa cdr3_nt
TRBD1 TRBJ2-1 many TRBV6-2/TRBV6-3 CASSRGTGSPYNEQFF TGTGCCAGCAGCCGTGGGACAGGGTCCCCTTACAATGAGCAGTTCTTC
TRBD1 TRBJ2-5 . TRBV25-1 CASSEYKGAQETQYF TGTGCCAGCAGTGAATATAAGGGGGCGCAGGAGACCCAGTACTTC
. TRBJ1-3 many TRBV7-9 CASSLSLGLLTIYF TGTGCCAGCAGCTTAAGTCTGGGACTTCTCACCATATATTTT
TRBD1 TRBJ2-5 . TRBV20-1 CSARGTGAQETQYF TGCAGTGCTAGAGGGACAGGGGCCCAAGAGACCCAGTACTTC
. TRBJ2-3 few TRBV7-3 CASSLMGDPSTDTQYF TGTGCCAGCAGCTTAATGGGTGATCCTAGCACAGATACGCAGTATTTT
TRBD1 TRBJ2-5 many TRBV7-8 CASSLVFRGTDLEETQYF TGTGCCAGCAGCTTAGTATTTCGAGGGACAGACCTGGAGGAGACCCAGTACTTC
TRBD1 TRBJ1-5 many TRBV6-2/TRBV6-3 CASSTGAEGNQPQHF TGTGCCAGCAGTACAGGGGCGGAAGGCAATCAGCCCCAGCATTTT
TRBD1 TRBJ2-1 many TRBV9 CASSPPGQGMVNEQFF TGTGCCAGCAGCCCTCCGGGACAGGGGATGGTCAATGAGCAGTTCTTC
TRBD2 TRBJ2-7 . TRBV11-2 CASSFAGAYEQYF TGTGCCAGCAGCTTTGCGGGGGCCTACGAGCAGTACTTC
. TRBJ1-1 few TRBV7-2 CASSFTWSEAFF TGTGCCAGCAGCTTCACGTGGTCTGAAGCTTTCTTT
. TRBJ2-1 many TRBV4-3 CASSASLAYNEQFF TGCGCCAGCAGCGCTAGCTTGGCCTACAATGAGCAGTTCTTC
. TRBJ2-7 many TRBV7-9 CASSPKGRFDFYEQYF TGTGCCAGCAGCCCAAAAGGCAGGTTCGATTTCTACGAGCAGTACTTC
. TRBJ2-7 many TRBV5-4 CASSLRRDYEQYF TGTGCCAGCAGCCTTCGAAGGGACTACGAGCAGTACTTC
TRBD1 TRBJ2-5 . TRBV28 CASSSVGDRGATQYF TGTGCCAGCAGTTCAGTGGGGGACAGGGGGGCGACCCAGTACTTC
TRBD1 TRBJ1-1 many TRBV10-3 CASRTGGTYTEAFF TGTGCCTCAAGGACAGGGGGTACGTACACTGAAGCTTTCTTT
. TRBJ2-2 many TRBV19 CASRPWDSNTGELFF TGTGCCAGTCGCCCCTGGGATTCGAACACCGGGGAGCTGTTTTTT
. TRBJ1-2 many TRBV14 CASSRYTGGGSYGYTF TGTGCCAGCAGCCGCTATACAGGAGGGGGGAGCTATGGCTACACCTTC
. TRBJ1-2 . TRBV9 CASSSGYGYTF TGTGCCAGCAGCTCCGGATACGGCTACACCTTC
. TRBJ2-5 many TRBV11-2 CASSSLRRGILETQYF TGTGCCAGCAGCTCCCTGAGGAGGGGGATCCTAGAGACCCAGTACTTC
. TRBJ2-4 many TRBV7-8 CASSLGAGLAKNIQYF TGTGCCAGCAGCTTAGGGGCGGGGTTAGCCAAAAACATTCAGTACTTC
TRBD2 TRBJ2-7 few TRBV20-1 CSAPNFRLAGGPGEQYF TGCAGTGCACCAAACTTCCGACTAGCGGGGGGGCCGGGTGAGCAGTACTTC
TRBD2 TRBJ2-1 many TRBV29-1 CSVRAGGNNEQFF TGCAGCGTAAGAGCGGGGGGGAACAATGAGCAGTTCTTC
. TRBJ2-7 few TRBV7-9 CASSLASLSEQYF TGTGCCAGCAGCTTAGCAAGTTTATCCGAGCAGTACTTC
. TRBJ1-2 few TRBV19 CASSTSGGGPLPGYTF TGTGCCAGTAGTACTTCGGGAGGGGGGCCACTCCCTGGCTACACCTTC
. TRBJ2-1 many TRBV7-2 CASSLTPTGSYNEQFF TGTGCCAGCAGCTTGACACCCACCGGATCCTACAATGAGCAGTTCTTC
. TRBJ2-2 many TRBV5-4 CASSHELNTGELFF TGTGCCAGCAGCCATGAATTGAATACCGGGGAGCTGTTTTTT
. TRBJ1-4 . TRBV28 CASSLGSLYEKLFF TGTGCCAGCAGCTTGGGCAGCCTCTATGAAAAACTGTTTTTT
. TRBJ1-4 . TRBV10-3 CAIREGRNEKLFF TGTGCCATCAGGGAGGGCAGGAATGAAAAACTGTTTTTT
. TRBJ2-7 few TRBV9 CASSTGPTPYEQYF TGTGCCAGCAGCACAGGGCCAACCCCCTACGAGCAGTACTTC
. TRBJ2-7 many TRBV28 CASSPQPPPGYEQYF TGTGCCAGCAGTCCCCAGCCTCCTCCGGGGTACGAGCAGTACTTC
. TRBJ2-6 many TRBV2 CASSGVQATISGANVLTF TGTGCCAGCAGTGGGGTCCAGGCGACTATCTCTGGGGCCAACGTCCTGACTTTC
TRBD1 TRBJ1-4 few TRBV28 CASSDRTGGNEKLFF TGTGCCAGCAGTGACAGGACAGGGGGGAATGAAAAACTGTTTTTT
. TRBJ2-2 many TRBV20-1 CSARWRDSGELFF TGCAGTGCTAGGTGGCGGGATAGCGGGGAGCTGTTTTTT
TRBD1 TRBJ1-1 many TRBV6-2/TRBV6-3 CASSLTGLLNTEAFF TGTGCCAGCTCCTTGACAGGGCTTTTGAACACTGAAGCTTTCTTT
. TRBJ2-6 many TRBV19 CASSSLPGDGANVLTF TGTGCCAGTAGTTCCCTACCCGGGGATGGGGCCAACGTCCTGACTTTC
. TRBJ2-3 many TRBV7-2 CASSSGLGADTQYF TGTGCCAGCAGCTCAGGACTGGGAGCAGATACGCAGTATTTT
TRBD2 TRBJ2-2 many TRBV4-1 CASSQVLAGLTNTGELFF TGCGCCAGCAGCCAGGTACTAGCGGGGTTAACGAACACCGGGGAGCTGTTTTTT
TRBD1 TRBJ2-3 . TRBV7-9 CASSLGPGQGTDTQYF TGTGCCAGCAGCTTAGGCCCCGGACAGGGAACAGATACGCAGTATTTT
. TRBJ1-1 few TRBV28 CVSSFSGGVIGWNTEAFF TGTGTCAGCAGTTTCTCGGGGGGCGTTATTGGTTGGAACACTGAAGCTTTCTTT
. TRBJ2-3 many TRBV27 CASSLSSTDTQYF TGTGCCAGCAGTTTGTCTAGCACAGATACGCAGTATTTT
. TRBJ2-1 few TRBV6-1 CASRKQGRDEQFF TGTGCCAGCCGTAAACAGGGGAGGGATGAGCAGTTCTTC
. TRBJ1-5 few TRBV7-9 CASSLAGSNQPQHF TGTGCCAGCAGCTTGGCAGGCAGCAATCAGCCCCAGCATTTT
TRBD1 TRBJ2-7 many TRBV12-3/TRBV12-4 CASSFGTGGRQYF TGTGCCAGCAGTTTCGGGACAGGGGGTCGGCAGTACTTC
. TRBJ2-1 medium-sized TRBV7-9 CASSSIRRAYNEQFF TGTGCCAGCAGCTCAATTCGACGGGCTTACAATGAGCAGTTCTTC
TRBD1 TRBJ1-2 many TRBV11-2 CASSSTNRGGWNGYTF TGTGCCAGCAGCTCCACCAACAGGGGCGGGTGGAATGGCTACACCTTC
TRBD1 TRBJ2-7 . TRBV9 CASSDRPTGDCEQYF TGTGCCAGCAGCGACCGACCGACAGGGGATTGCGAGCAGTACTTC
TRBD1 TRBJ2-5 . TRBV29-1 CSVRGQGETQYF TGCAGCGTCCGGGGACAGGGGGAGACCCAGTACTTC
. TRBJ2-2 . TRBV6-2/TRBV6-3 CASSYSRTGELFF TGTGCCAGCAGTTACTCCCGCACCGGGGAGCTGTTTTTT
. TRBJ2-7 many TRBV6-5 CASSYSRYPYEQYF TGTGCCAGCAGTTACTCGAGATATCCCTACGAGCAGTACTTC
. TRBJ2-7 many TRBV2 CATKGWRGQDEQYF TGTGCCACCAAGGGCTGGCGGGGCCAGGACGAGCAGTACTTC
. TRBJ1-2 . TRBV29-1 CSVESQGRIYGYTF TGCAGCGTTGAGTCACAGGGCCGAATCTATGGCTACACCTTC
. TRBJ2-3 many TRBV28 CASSLSPAGYSTDTQYF TGTGCCAGCAGTTTATCCCCTGCAGGGTACAGCACAGATACGCAGTATTTT
TRBD1 TRBJ2-7 many TRBV20-1 CSARDRDRALGQQYF TGCAGTGCTAGAGATAGGGACAGGGCCCTAGGGCAGCAGTACTTC